This T cell receptor (beta chain) was sequenced during a study of T cell responses to AZD1222 COVID-19 vaccine. Regarding the study as a whole: It was only a handful of AZD1222 recipients who were seropositive at baseline.

The germline V gene has CDR1 KGHSH and CDR2 LQKENI. The CDR3 is 17 residues long. The V and J ends lost 6 bases and 2 bases respectively, with 20 bases between them. Concerning this clone: What it binds is unknown.

TCRdb keeps only in-frame clones here, not all; method: immunoSEQ multiplex PCR. Of 90,000 to 100,000 clones detected, about 89% appear once; the ten largest clones hold 7.5%. This sequence joins TRBV18 and TRBJ1-5, with TRBD1 as a possible D gene (5 bases). This clonotype originated in an adult in good health. Material: peripheral blood, obtained on day 0 of AZD1222 vaccination. The CDR3 bases are TGTGCCAGCTCCCTCGGATGGGGCGGTGAAGGCAATCAGCCCCAGCATTTT. As protein: CASSLGWGGEGNQPQHF.